What follows are 5 T cell receptor beta chains derived from one specimen sequenced in a study of blood T cell repertoires in COVID-19. This table comes from immunoSEQ multiplex PCR, and its TCRdb copy is limited to in-frame clones, with some not included. The sample shows some 200,000 clones, 70% to 85% of them seen only once. Sequenced input: peripheral blood. Every receptor here comes from a human donor in a cohort sampled during active COVID-19.

The chain recombines TRBV15 with TRBJ2-5; 10 bases line up with TRBD2. J was trimmed by 5 bases and V by 0 bases; bases with no gene match: 6. CDR3 length equals 16 residues. Germline-derived CDR1 and CDR2 are LNHNV and YYDKDF (reference sequence). The CDR3 coding sequence is TGTGCCACCAGCAGAGATCGGGCTAGCGGGAGCGAGACCCAGTACTTC. This translates into CATSRDRASGSETQYF.

This chain links TRBV6-1 with TRBJ1-2; 7 nucleotides agree with TRBD1. Trimming took 2 bases from V and 1 from J; bases not matched to a gene: 10. The CDR3 sequence is 17 residues long. Germline CDR1 reads MNHNS; CDR2 reads SASEGT. The CDR3 nucleotides read TGTGCCAGCAGTGAAAGGATAGGGACAGAGTTTAACTATGGCTACACCTTC. It encodes CASSERIGTEFNYGYTF.

The genes are TRBV28 and TRBJ1-4; 7 bases are a match to TRBD1. Germline V gene data show CDR1 as MDHEN and CDR2 as SYDVKM. This CDR3 has 15 amino acids. V was clipped by 2 bases and J by 0 bases; unmatched bases: 0. Here the CDR3 DNA reads TGTGCCAGCAGTTTAACAGGGGCAACTAATGAAAAACTGTTTTTT. Protein product: CASSLTGATNEKLFF.

The rearrangement links TRBV11-2 to TRBJ1-4; weak D call: TRBD1 (5 bases). Germline V gene sequence: CDR1 SGHAT, CDR2 FQNNGV. The CDR3 is 15 residues long. Trimming left V 2 bases short and J 4 bases short, with 11 bases between. CDR3 sequence (DNA): TGTGCCAGCAGCTTAATGGGCCAGGGTAATGAAAAACTGTTTTTT. Encoded protein: CASSLMGQGNEKLFF.

This chain links TRBV27 with TRBJ2-1; 8 nucleotides align to TRBD1. V dropped 2 bases and J dropped 3; count of bases not matched to a gene: 3. This CDR3 contains 15 residues. Germline V gives CDR1 MNHEY, CDR2 SMNVEV (reference sequence). The CDR3 DNA reads as TGTGCCAGCAGTTTAGGACAGGGTGTCTACAATGAGCAGTTCTTC. Amino acid sequence: CASSLGQGVYNEQFF.